Following are 13 T cell receptor beta chains from one sample sequenced in a study of cytomegalovirus exposure and HLA in healthy donors. Only in-frame clones appear in the TCRdb table, and some are missing; sequencing was by immunoSEQ multiplex PCR. Found here are about 58,000 clones, roughly 90% of them singletons; the top ten hold about 0.95%. Source material: PBMCs. These receptors were collected from a man aged 18 to 35 in good health and CMV-seronegative.

The rearrangement joins TRBV6-5 to TRBJ2-3; TRBD1 matches at 9 bases. Per the germline V gene, CDR1 is MNHEY and CDR2 is SVGAGI. V dropped 0 bases and J dropped 7; count of bases not matched to a gene: 8. There are 16 residues in the CDR3. The CDR3 nucleotides read TGTGCCAGCAGTTACTCTTGGGGACAGGGTGTAAATACGCAGTATTTT. This encodes CASSYSWGQGVNTQYF.

The chain has TRBV15 and TRBJ1-1; D is uncertain. CDR3 length: 17 residues. V lost 2 bases to trimming and J lost 0 bases, with 16 bases between them. Germline V gives CDR1 LNHNV, CDR2 YYDKDF (reference sequence). The CDR3 DNA is TGTGCCACCAGCAGACCCTTGGCAACCTTTTTGAACACTGAAGCTTTCTTT. Protein sequence: CATSRPLATFLNTEAFF.

The chain has TRBV4-2 and TRBJ2-5, with D tentatively TRBD2 (5 bases). The J call may not be correct, given that the DNA end is closer to TRBJ2-7. CDR1 and CDR2 (germline): LGHNA, YNFKEQ. This CDR3 has 13 residues. CDR3 sequence (DNA): TGTGCCAGCAGCCAGGAGCGGATCTACGAGCAGTACTTC. Translated, it gives CASSQERIYEQYF.

The chain has TRBV14 and TRBJ2-2; D is possibly TRBD1 (7 bases). Trimming cost V 8 bases and J 7 bases, with 20 bases left between them. CDR3 length: 15 amino acids. Germline CDR1 and CDR2: SGHDN and FVKESK. This CDR3 is CASGRQGPGSGELFF. The CDR3 DNA reads TGTGCCAGCGGACGACAGGGACCCGGGAGCGGGGAGCTGTTTTTT.

The chain uses TRBV7-3 and TRBJ2-2; 9 positions agree with TRBD1. The CDR3 totals 17 residues. The germline gives CDR1 SGHTA, CDR2 FQGTGA. Germline trimming cut 4 bases from V and 3 bases from J; bases unmatched to any gene: 9. CDR3 coding DNA: TGTGCCAGCAGCTCAAGGGGATGGACAGGGGACACCGGGGAGCTGTTTTTT. Translation: CASSSRGWTGDTGELFF.

The genes are TRBV27 and TRBJ2-3, with TRBD2 as a possible D gene (5 bases). This CDR3 has 19 amino acids. V lost 8 bases and J 1 base, leaving 28 bases between the germline ends. The germline gives CDR1 MNHEY, CDR2 SMNVEV (reference sequence). The CDR3 sequence is CASLLQLEKDLGGTDTQYF. The DNA of the CDR3 is TGTGCCAGCCTACTACAGTTAGAAAAAGACCTCGGGGGCACAGATACGCAGTATTTT.

The genes are TRBV19 and TRBJ2-1; 16 bases map to TRBD2. This CDR3 contains 13 residues. Germline CDR1 and CDR2: LNHDA and SQIVND (reference sequence). V gave up 10 bases and J gave up 14 bases; unmatched junction bases: 8. The CDR3 DNA is TGTGCCAAACGAGGGACTAGCGGGAGGGGGAAGTTCTTC. Translation: CAKRGTSGRGKFF.

The chain recombines TRBV28 with TRBJ2-7; 8 nucleotides match TRBD1. With V trimmed by 6 bases and J by 6 bases, 13 bases remained unmatched. This CDR3 contains 15 residues. Germline values: CDR1 MDHEN, CDR2 SYDVKM. This chain's CDR3 is CASSPLTGVKSEQYF. The DNA for the CDR3 is TGTGCCAGCAGCCCTCTGACAGGGGTCAAAAGCGAGCAGTACTTC.

The rearrangement uses TRBV6-5 and TRBJ1-3; tentatively, D is TRBD1 (5 bases). Germline CDR1 reads MNHEY; CDR2 reads SVGAGI. The CDR3 contains 16 residues. V was cut by 0 bases and J by 0 bases, with 9 bases left in between. The CDR3 here is CASSYSQGYSGNTIYF. CDR3 DNA: TGTGCCAGCAGTTACTCCCAGGGCTACTCTGGAAACACCATATATTTT.

This sequence joins TRBV2 and TRBJ2-2; D perhaps matches TRBD2 (5 bases). The CDR3 is 13 residues long. Trimming removed 9 bases at V and 4 bases at J, with 12 bases between. The germline gives CDR1 SNHLY, CDR2 FYNNEI. The CDR3 sequence is CARGGSVTGELFF. In DNA form, the CDR3 reads TGTGCCAGGGGTGGGAGTGTCACCGGGGAGCTGTTTTTT.

The chain links TRBV7-8 to TRBJ2-1; 7 bases fit TRBD1. CDR3 size: 14 residues. CDR1 and CDR2 (germline): SGHVS, FQNEAQ. The trim removed 1 base at V and 12 bases at J, leaving 9 bases unmatched. CDR3: CASSLVIQGSGQFF. In DNA form, the CDR3 reads TGTGCCAGCAGCTTAGTCATACAGGGGTCTGGGCAGTTCTTC.

V is TRBV18 and J is TRBJ1-1; D is unresolved. The CDR3 contains 13 residues. V lost 1 base to trimming and J lost 4 bases, with 7 bases between them. Germline V gene sequence: CDR1 KGHSH, CDR2 LQKENI. The CDR3 DNA sequence: TGTGCCAGCTCACCACTCTCGGGCACTGAAGCTTTCTTT. This codes for CASSPLSGTEAFF.

J is TRBJ2-1 and V is TRBV27; TRBD2 matches at 13 bases. The CDR3 has 15 amino acids. J gave up 6 bases and V 6 bases, and 5 bases lay outside the gene matches. The germline CDR1 and CDR2 sequences are MNHEY and SMNVEV (reference sequence). The CDR3 DNA sequence: TGTGCCAGCAGCCCCGGGACTAGCGGGACCAATGAGCAGTTCTTC. It yields the protein CASSPGTSGTNEQFF.